This T cell receptor (beta chain) was identified during a study of blood T cell repertoires in COVID-19. Here immunoSEQ multiplex PCR was the method, and the copy in TCRdb shows in-frame clones only, minus some. The table includes just over 150,000 clones, about 85% detected once. Sequencing was done on a sample of peripheral blood. This clonotype originated in a human donor with acute or convalescent COVID-19. The donor label of this sample is uncertain.

For the CDR3, the DNA is TGTGCCAGCATCTACAGGGGCTCCTCGAACACTGAAGCTTTCTTT. Translating gives CASIYRGSSNTEAFF. V and J are TRBV6-5 and TRBJ1-1, with 7 bases fitting TRBD1. V was pared by 7 bases and J by 1 base, with 9 bases of the junction left unmatched. Germline V gene lookup returns CDR1 MNHEY and CDR2 SVGAGI. The CDR3 loop spans 15 amino acids.